The text below deals with one T cell receptor (beta chain). There are many counts of this clonotype. What this receptor recognizes is not known. There are no base qualities to consult, and no much larger clone falls within one base. This entry belongs to a study of identical twins (dated by TCRdb to the mid-2010s). For context, the study as a whole: TCR alpha and beta repertoires from monozygotic twins, unrelated adults of various ages and cord blood were deep-sequenced to test whether fetal clonotypes persist. To rule out contamination, replicate twin experiments were performed at different times with different library preparation protocols. The investigation overall reported the following: Out-of-frame TCR alpha sequences shared between twins showed an excess of low generation-probability sequences compared with coincidental sharing between unrelated individuals. In monozygotic twins, out-of-frame TCR alpha sharing was systematically underestimated by recombination models, although the models agreed with sharing between unrelated individuals. Because the same donors could not be followed over many years, conclusions were based on cross-sectional statistical analysis. Invariant T cells such as MAIT and iNKT could partly confound zero-insertion analyses, though diverse VJ usage argued against this for most clonotypes. A weaker excess of twin sharing was found in beta out-of-frame sequences because the signal-to-noise ratio was lowered by fewer shared sequences. Abundant cord blood beta clonotypes had fewer insertions, young adult naive repertoires showed a similar but weaker trend, and memory repertoires showed no such trend.

The receptor library was made with 5' RACE. The sample was run on an Illumina HiSeq 2000. A universal primer binding site was added through template switching, and the final cDNA carried a unique molecular identifier so that TCR cDNA molecules could be counted accurately. Specific primers in the conserved constant-segment region were used to synthesize first-strand cDNA for the TCR alpha and beta chains. To control for contamination, each cDNA library was double barcoded with a SMART-Mk sample barcode plus Illumina barcodes. TruSeq adapter sequences along with Illumina sample barcodes were introduced in two successive PCR steps. The TCR alpha and beta cDNA libraries were sequenced on the Illumina HiSeq platform using custom primers. Per the source publication's procedure: MiGEC was used to process raw reads and extract unique molecular identifiers, and MiXCR was used to find CDR3 positions. Recombination models were inferred per individual with the repgenHMM and IGoR tools using an EM algorithm. Shared clonotype analysis was performed with the tcR package in R, normalizing sharing by the product of cloneset sizes. To study raw recombination free of thymic and clonal selection effects, out-of-frame nonproductive sequences were analyzed. TCRdb applied fastp at Q25 and MiXCR to the public reads, then kept only in-frame beta chains. Entries that share a CDR3 protein sequence are merged under the most common genes and DNA. The V and J calls, along with clone size, are taken from TCRdb and not from the paper's own processing. The sample table shows fewer than 500,000 distinct CDR3 sequences, and more than 20% are seen once. The ten largest clonotypes hold around 3% of the sample.

Only healthy Caucasian donors were included. Three pairs of female monozygotic twins, all aged about 18 to 30 years, made up the twin cohort. Positive isolation kits from Invitrogen were used to isolate the CD4+ and CD8+ T cell populations. These data were likewise used in another study, on T cells expressing NK-cell markers. Reported in the second study: Three sorted T-cell subsets (CD3+CD56+NKG2C+, CD3+CD56+NKG2C- and CD3+CD56-NKG2C+) from fewer than 10 donors had their TCR beta-chain repertoires profiled. Seven of the eight sequenced donors were HCMV-seropositive and one was HCMV-seronegative. To restrict sorting to alphabetaTCR-expressing T cells, an anti-gammadeltaTCR antibody was added in several experiments. In a handful of donors, the dominant CD3+CD56+NKG2C+ clonotypes were among the top 10 CD8+ clonotypes and accounted for about 1.0-8% of CD8+ T cells. Those dominant clonotypes were again the most abundant among CD3+CD56-NKG2C+ cells in several donors, at about 28.3-65%. Whether the expanded NKG2C-expressing T cell clones were specific for HCMV antigens was left unclear. The study sequenced eight donors, all healthy volunteers chosen at random: three men and five women. To determine HCMV serostatus, a commercial ELISA kit was used to detect HCMV-specific IgG in serum. MIGEC was used to demultiplex reads and group reads by UMI, and MiTCR was used to assemble and quantify clonotypes. To exclude erroneous sequences, only TCR cDNA sequences supported by at least two reads were retained. Downstream repertoire analysis used the tcR package, and clonotypes were matched across fractions by CDR3 nucleotide sequence plus V segment. Antigen specificity was annotated against VDJdb with VDJmatch, allowing one amino acid substitution in CDR3.

The TCR sequence derives from a woman aged 18-30 years in good health. The sample taken for sequencing was CD4+ T cells sorted from blood.

The CDR3 protein: CASRIQGNQPQHF. The nucleotides read TGTGCCAGCAGAATACAGGGGAATCAGCCCCAGCATTTT. The rearranged segments are TRBV6-6 and TRBJ1-5; 7 bases in between match TRBD1. CDR1 and CDR2 were assigned from the germline V gene (reference sequence) as MNHNY and SVGAGI. Counted from cysteine to phenylalanine, this CDR3 has 13 amino acids. The CDR3 DNA has 39 bases and is translated from base 1. Clipping removes 6 bases from V and 4 bases from J, with 3 as the unmatched junction base count.